This paragraph reports one TCR beta chain. Method: immunoSEQ multiplex PCR; TCRdb's copy keeps in-frame clones and lacks some. This repertoire shows roughly 45,000 clones, around 82% found once; its top ten account for roughly 13%. The sample comes from a study of PD-L1 blockade in urothelial cancer. Overall study context: Most patients, about 85% of the roughly 30, were males with bladder-origin cancer.

The CDR3 extends over 15 amino acids. Per germline, CDR1 SQVTM and CDR2 ANQGSEA. With 2 bases clipped from V and 10 bases from J, the junction kept 6 bases outside the gene matches. Noted time point: peripheral blood 6 weeks after treatment start. Urothelial carcinoma affected the patients, and it was locally advanced or metastatic. The sequenced sample was PBMCs, obtained around atezolizumab (anti-PD-L1) treatment. The source of this sequence is a man aged 55 to 70 with urothelial cancer. The chain links TRBV29-1 to TRBJ2-1, with 15 bases that match TRBD2. This CDR3 reads CSVERTSGGAGEQFF. CDR3 nucleotide sequence: TGCAGCGTTGAACGGACTAGCGGGGGGGCTGGGGAGCAGTTCTTC.